Following are 21 T cell receptor beta chains from one sample sequenced in a study of OX40 agonist ivuxolimab in advanced cancers. Method: immunoSEQ multiplex PCR; TCRdb's copy keeps in-frame clones and lacks some. The sample shows over 5,000 clones, 70% of them seen only once. Sequenced material: CD4+ or CD8+ T cells sorted from blood, taken in a trial of the OX40 agonist ivuxolimab. These receptors came from an adult with an advanced solid tumor such as melanoma, head and neck, liver or kidney cancer.

The chain carries TRBV11-3 and TRBJ2-7; D gene ambiguous. V dropped 1 base and J dropped 7 bases, with 8 bases sitting between them. CDR1 is SGHNT, CDR2 YENEEA, per germline. The CDR3 length is 12 residues. The CDR3 spells CASSLVLGEQYF. Written as DNA, the CDR3 is TGTGCCAGCAGCTTAGTACTGGGGGAGCAGTACTTC.

CDR3 DNA: TGTGCCAGCAGCTTAGAGAACAGCCAAGAGACCCAGTACTTC. Residues: CASSLENSQETQYF. This rearrangement joins TRBV11-2 to TRBJ2-5; D call uncertain. V was clipped by 0 bases and J by 1 base, with 6 bases between them. Germline CDR1 and CDR2: SGHAT and FQNNGV. The CDR3 covers 14 residues.

This clone occurred once. V usage is TRBV28 and J usage is TRBJ1-3, with 7 bases matching TRBD1. Germline trimming cut 2 bases from V and 0 bases from J; bases unmatched to any gene: 10. Germline loops: CDR1 MDHEN, CDR2 SYDVKM. This CDR3 is 18 amino acids long. Here the CDR3 reads CASSLVYLGGDSGNTIYF. The CDR3 DNA follows: TGTGCCAGCAGTTTAGTCTATCTAGGGGGCGACTCTGGAAACACCATATATTTT.

This clone showed up just a few times. V is TRBV28 and J is TRBJ1-1, with 9 positions matching TRBD1. The CDR3 covers 15 residues. V lost 6 bases, J lost 3 bases, and 8 bases stayed unmatched. Germline assignment: CDR1 MDHEN and CDR2 SYDVKM. CDR3 amino acids: CASRERDRADTEAFF. DNA for the CDR3: TGTGCCAGCAGAGAACGGGACAGGGCCGACACTGAAGCTTTCTTT.

The chain links TRBV27 to TRBJ1-3; the D is unclear. Germline values: CDR1 MNHEY, CDR2 SMNVEV (reference sequence). The CDR3 spans 11 residues. V was shortened by 8 bases and J by 3 bases, with 5 bases between the two germline ends. This CDR3 reads CASSGGNTIYF. For the CDR3, the DNA is TGTGCCAGCTCGGGTGGAAACACCATATATTTT.

This sequence joins TRBV5-6 and TRBJ2-3; D remains ambiguous. V dropped 0 bases and J dropped 0 bases, with 8 bases sitting between them. This CDR3 region has 15 residues. The germline V gene has CDR1 SGHDT and CDR2 YYEEEE. CDR3 region: CASSLAGRSTDTQYF. The DNA for the CDR3 is TGTGCCAGCAGCTTGGCGGGCCGTAGCACAGATACGCAGTATTTT.

The J gene is TRBJ1-2, the V gene TRBV13; the D is unclear. The V end was cut by 5 bases, the J end by 2 bases, with 12 bases between. CDR1 is PRHDT, CDR2 FYEKMQ, per germline (reference sequence). This CDR3 region has 14 residues. In DNA, the CDR3 is TGTGCCAGCAGCCTCCCCGCAGAGAACTATGGCTACACCTTC. Its translation is CASSLPAENYGYTF. The full variable domain, its missing parts supplied by reference TRBV13 and TRBJ1-2, is AAGVIQSPRHLIKEKRETATLKCYPIPRHDTVYWYQQGPGQDPQFLISFYEKMQSDKGSIPDRFSAQQFSDYHSELNMSSLELGDSALYFCASSLPAENYGYTFGSGTRLTVV.

The chain couples TRBV11-2 to TRBJ2-1; D gene uncertain. This CDR3 contains 13 residues. CDR1 SGHAT and CDR2 FQNNGV come from the germline V gene. V lost 8 bases to trimming and J lost 1 base, with 9 bases between them. The chain's CDR3 is CASGFRSYNEQFF. Written as DNA, the CDR3 is TGTGCCAGCGGGTTTCGTTCCTACAATGAGCAGTTCTTC.

This clone was found a few times. J is TRBJ1-5 and V is TRBV6-1; perhaps TRBD1 as D (6 bases). Trimming pared 2 bases from V and 4 bases from J, leaving 9 bases between. Germline loops: CDR1 MNHNS, CDR2 SASEGT. This CDR3 is built from 14 residues. CDR3 DNA sequence: TGTGCCAGCAGTGAATCAACAGGGAATCAGCCCCAGCATTTT. Its protein is CASSESTGNQPQHF.

The chain uses TRBV7-2 and TRBJ2-2; possibly TRBD2 for D (5 bases). This CDR3 region has 16 residues. V lost 4 bases to trimming and J lost 0 bases, with 12 bases between them. Germline V gene data show CDR1 as SGHTA and CDR2 as FQGNSA. CDR3 protein: CASSSVTGSNTGELFF. CDR3 sequence (DNA): TGTGCCAGCAGCTCGGTCACGGGATCGAACACCGGGGAGCTGTTTTTT.

This chain links TRBV29-1 with TRBJ2-7; 11 positions agree with TRBD1. J lost 2 bases, V lost 7 bases, and 7 bases had no gene match. The germline V gene has CDR1 SQVTM and CDR2 ANQGSEA. This CDR3 is built from 14 residues. The CDR3 region has the DNA TGCAGCGCTCGGGGACAGGGGGGACCCTACGAGCAGTACTTC. This encodes CSARGQGGPYEQYF.

J is TRBJ2-5 and V is TRBV10-2, with a weak D call TRBD1 (5 bases). Per the germline V gene, CDR1 is WSHSY and CDR2 is SAAADI. The CDR3 runs 15 residues. Trimming stripped 2 bases from V and 2 bases from J, with 12 bases between. The CDR3 DNA reads as TGCGCCAGCAGTGAGGCCTGGGGCGGACAAGAGACCCAGTACTTC. Translated, it gives CASSEAWGGQETQYF.

This chain connects TRBV9 to TRBJ2-5; 7 bases fit TRBD2. V shed 6 bases, J shed 5 bases, and the junction held 13 bases outside the gene matches. Germline lookup yields CDR1 SGDLS and CDR2 YYNGEE. The CDR3 spans 15 residues. CDR3 region: CASTQSGGVGETQYF. The CDR3 DNA follows: TGTGCCAGCACCCAAAGTGGGGGGGTAGGGGAGACCCAGTACTTC.

The rearrangement joins TRBV7-2 to TRBJ2-7; the D gene could be TRBD1 or TRBD2 (5 bases each). The CDR3 is 15 residues long. The V gene's germline CDR1 is SGHTA and CDR2 FQGNSA. Trimming shortened V by 1 base and J by 0 bases, and 10 bases separated the two germline ends. The DNA for the CDR3 is TGTGCCAGCAGCTTAGGCGTGGGGACCTCCTACGAGCAGTACTTC. It translates to CASSLGVGTSYEQYF.

The chain has TRBV18 and TRBJ2-2; tentatively, D is TRBD2 (5 bases). Trimming removed 4 bases from V and 1 base from J, with 16 bases in between. The CDR3 has 17 residues. Germline values: CDR1 KGHSH, CDR2 LQKENI. This CDR3 is CASSHTVGLLNTGELFF. In nucleotides, the CDR3 is TGTGCCAGCTCACACACCGTCGGACTTTTGAACACCGGGGAGCTGTTTTTT.

This clone was seen a handful of times. This chain uses TRBV4-3 with TRBJ2-1, with D maybe TRBD2 (6 bases). The CDR3 runs to 14 residues. CDR1 is LGHNA, CDR2 YSLEER, per germline. V gave up 1 base and J gave up 8 bases, with 12 bases separating them. The CDR3 region has the DNA TGCGCCAGCAGCCAAGGGTGGGTAGCGGATGAGCAGTTCTTC. This translates into CASSQGWVADEQFF.

The chain carries TRBV7-8 and TRBJ2-1; 8 bases match TRBD1. The CDR3 loop spans 16 amino acids. V shed 3 bases, J shed 13 bases, and the junction held 17 bases outside the gene matches. The germline CDR1 and CDR2 sequences are SGHVS and FQNEAQ. The CDR3 loop reads CASSLDGTGAWGGQFF. In DNA form, the CDR3 reads TGTGCCAGCAGCTTGGACGGGACAGGTGCTTGGGGCGGTCAGTTCTTC.

The rearrangement joins TRBV4-3 to TRBJ1-1; D might be TRBD1 (6 bases). V was cut by 4 bases and J by 0 bases, with 12 bases left in between. This CDR3 comprises 15 residues. Germline V gene data show CDR1 as LGHNA and CDR2 as YSLEER. The CDR3 spells CASSLNRAMNTEAFF. Written as DNA, the CDR3 is TGCGCCAGCAGCCTAAACAGGGCCATGAACACTGAAGCTTTCTTT.

This CDR3 reads CASSSTGGRPNEQFF. DNA of the CDR3: TGTGCCAGCAGCTCCACGGGGGGGCGGCCCAATGAGCAGTTCTTC. The V call is TRBV7-2, the J call TRBJ2-1; 8 bases fit TRBD2. The CDR3 length is 15 residues. V trimming: 4 bases; J trimming: 6 bases; junction bases outside the gene matches: 8. Germline lookup yields CDR1 SGHTA and CDR2 FQGNSA.

The chain links TRBV9 to TRBJ2-2, with D perhaps matching TRBD1 or TRBD2 (5 bases each). Germline CDR1 reads SGDLS; CDR2 reads YYNGEE. Trimming took off 6 bases at V and 1 base at J, with 13 bases between the two ends. The CDR3 contains 15 residues. The CDR3 sequence is CASTPGRQNTGELFF. The CDR3 DNA follows: TGTGCCAGCACCCCGGGACGGCAGAACACCGGGGAGCTGTTTTTT.

The chain has TRBV6-5 and TRBJ2-5; D uncertain. This CDR3 has 11 amino acids. Germline values: CDR1 MNHEY, CDR2 SVGAGI. With 6 bases removed from V and 3 bases from J, the gap between germline ends came to 5 bases. CDR3 region: CASSPKETQYF. CDR3 nucleotide sequence: TGTGCCAGCAGCCCAAAAGAGACCCAGTACTTC.